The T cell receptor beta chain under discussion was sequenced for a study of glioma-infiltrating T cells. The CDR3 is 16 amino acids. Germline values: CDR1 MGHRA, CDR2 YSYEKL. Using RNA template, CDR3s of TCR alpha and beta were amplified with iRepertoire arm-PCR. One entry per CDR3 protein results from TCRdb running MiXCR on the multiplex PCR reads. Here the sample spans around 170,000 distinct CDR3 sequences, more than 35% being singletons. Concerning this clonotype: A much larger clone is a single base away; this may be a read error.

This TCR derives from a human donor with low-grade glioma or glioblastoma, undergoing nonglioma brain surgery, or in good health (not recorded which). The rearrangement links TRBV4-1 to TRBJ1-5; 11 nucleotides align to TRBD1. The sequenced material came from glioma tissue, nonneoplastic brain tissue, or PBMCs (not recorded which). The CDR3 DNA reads TGCACCAGCAGCCAAGATTTCGGGACAGGGGGACAGCCCCAGCATTTT. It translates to CTSSQDFGTGGQPQHF.